The 17 T cell receptor beta chains below come from one sample, sequenced in a study of identical twins listed by TCRdb under 2016. Library generation was performed with 5' RACE. Sequencing relied on an Illumina HiSeq 2000. TCRdb ran its own pipeline on the public reads, namely fastp trimming at Q25 and MiXCR clone calling, and kept in-frame beta chains. Identical CDR3 proteins give one entry, which carries the most common genes and DNA. The sample includes about 810,000 distinct CDR3 sequences, with 9% to 15% observed a single time. The ten largest clones capture 1.5% to 2% of the sample. The same data also went into a second study, on yellow fever vaccine responses in identical twins.

Sequences were obtained from PBMCs. These receptors were taken from a woman under 30 in good health.

This clonotype came up a few times. This chain links TRBV5-6 with TRBJ1-4, with D hard to call. Trimming shortened V by 4 bases and J by 10 bases, and 14 bases separated the two germline ends. From germline, CDR1 is SGHDT and CDR2 YYEEEE. This CDR3 region has 13 residues. CDR3 bases: TGTGCCAGCAGCCTTCAGTCCCTGGGAAAACTGTTTTTT. It yields the protein CASSLQSLGKLFF. Complete variable domain (other parts from reference TRBV5-6 and TRBJ1-4): DAGVTQSPTHLIKTRGQQVTLRCSPKSGHDTVSWYQQALGQGPQFIFQYYEEEERQRGNFPDRFSGHQFPNYSSELNVNALLLGDSALYLCASSLQSLGKLFFGSGTQLSVL.

The chain uses TRBV4-2 and TRBJ2-1, with 8 bases fitting TRBD2. Unmatched junction bases numbered 12, after V lost 0 bases and J lost 8 bases. The CDR3 is made up of 17 amino acids. Germline-derived CDR1 and CDR2 are LGHNA and YNFKEQ. The CDR3 spells CASSQEGFSGSGYEQFF. As DNA, the CDR3 is TGTGCCAGCAGCCAAGAGGGATTCAGCGGGAGTGGCTATGAGCAGTTCTTC.

This clonotype was observed at least ten times. As DNA, the CDR3 is TGCGCCAGCAGCTTGCAGGGACAGGGGCTCGACAATGAGCAGTTCTTC. Protein sequence: CASSLQGQGLDNEQFF. The gene calls are TRBV5-1 and TRBJ2-1, with 10 bases matching TRBD1. The CDR3 extends over 16 amino acids. Germline lookup yields CDR1 SGHRS and CDR2 YFSETQ. V dropped 1 base and J dropped 5; count of bases not matched to a gene: 6.

This clonotype was detected a few times. The chain couples TRBV12-3 or TRBV12-4 to TRBJ1-1; no clear D gene. Trimming took 3 bases from V and 1 from J, leaving 12 bases between them. The CDR3 extends over 15 amino acids. Here the CDR3 DNA reads TGTGCCAGCAGTTTTATTTCACCGGAGAACACTGAAGCTTTCTTT. Residues: CASSFISPENTEAFF.

The rearrangement joins TRBV10-3 to TRBJ2-7; D unclear. Germline V gives CDR1 ENHRY, CDR2 SYGVKD. The CDR3 totals 12 residues. CDR3 sequence reads: CANSEAGYEQYV. Written as DNA, the CDR3 is TGTGCCAACAGTGAGGCAGGCTACGAGCAGTACGTC.

The rearrangement uses TRBV6-5 and TRBJ2-1; 7 bases fit TRBD2. J lost 8 bases, V lost 8 bases, and 6 bases had no gene match. In germline, CDR1 is MNHEY, CDR2 SVGAGI. This CDR3 comprises 12 residues. In DNA, the CDR3 is TGTGCCAGCGGGGGGGATCGCTATGAGCAGTTCTTC. Its protein is CASGGDRYEQFF.

This chain connects TRBV7-8 to TRBJ2-3; 10 positions agree with TRBD1. The germline V gene has CDR1 SGHVS and CDR2 FQNEAQ. The CDR3 has 14 residues. The J segment lost 3 bases and the V segment lost 6 bases, leaving 3 bases of the junction unmatched. The chain's CDR3 is CASRSGQGTDTQYF. CDR3 DNA: TGTGCCAGCAGGTCGGGACAGGGGACAGATACGCAGTATTTT.

This clonotype has at least ten counts. The chain combines TRBV14 with TRBJ1-3, with 7 bases lining up with TRBD1. V shed 3 bases, J shed 1 base, and the junction held 6 bases outside the gene matches. Germline V gene lookup returns CDR1 SGHDN and CDR2 FVKESK. This CDR3 has 16 amino acids. DNA for the CDR3: TGTGCCAGCAGCCAGTTTCGGGACAGATCTGGAAACACCATATATTTT. Amino acid sequence: CASSQFRDRSGNTIYF.

A few counts support this clonotype. The chain joins TRBV6-6 to TRBJ1-2; 10 bases align to TRBD1. The CDR3 loop spans 11 amino acids. Germline CDR1 MNHNY, CDR2 SVGAGI (reference sequence). V shed 11 bases and J 13 bases; nucleotides not matched to a gene: 10. The CDR3, as DNA: TGTGCCGGAGGGACAGGGGCCGAGTTCACCTTC. Amino acids: CAGGTGAEFTF.

This clonotype came up a few times. This rearrangement joins TRBV28 to TRBJ2-7; D is perhaps TRBD1 (6 bases). Germline assignment: CDR1 MDHEN and CDR2 SYDVKM. The germline V and J ends were trimmed by 5 bases and 2 bases, with 13 bases remaining between them. The CDR3 runs to 14 residues. This CDR3 is CASSRGDTPYEQYF. DNA of the CDR3: TGTGCCAGCAGTCGTGGGGACACTCCCTACGAGCAGTACTTC.

The rearrangement links TRBV12-3 or TRBV12-4 to TRBJ1-6; D remains unclear. This CDR3 region has 15 residues. Trimming pared 0 bases from V and 7 bases from J, leaving 10 bases between. The CDR3 region has the DNA TGTGCCAGCAGTTTAGCGCAATCGGGAAATTCACCCCTCCACTTT. This gives the protein CASSLAQSGNSPLHF.

The chain carries TRBV4-1 and TRBJ1-3; the D gene is possibly TRBD1 (5 bases). Trimming cost V 0 bases and J 5 bases, with 11 bases left between them. This CDR3 spans 15 amino acids. From germline, CDR1 is MGHRA and CDR2 YSYEKL. The CDR3 region is CASSQEGRVRNTIYF. Here the CDR3 DNA reads TGCGCCAGCAGCCAAGAGGGCAGGGTGAGAAACACCATATATTTT.

The gene calls are TRBV6-1 and TRBJ2-1; 13 bases map to TRBD2. After removal of 4 bases from V and 4 bases from J, the junction contained 16 bases not matched to a gene. The CDR3 spans 20 residues. Per germline, CDR1 MNHNS and CDR2 SASEGT. Written as DNA, the CDR3 is TGTGCCAGCAGTGGGGACACGGACTGGACTAGCGGGAGTATTTACAATGAGCAGTTCTTC. Residues: CASSGDTDWTSGSIYNEQFF.

V usage is TRBV20-1 and J usage is TRBJ2-7; 13 nucleotides match TRBD2. CDR1 is DFQATT, CDR2 SNEGSKA, per germline (reference sequence). With V trimmed by 3 bases and J by 1 base, 3 bases remained unmatched. The CDR3 consists of 15 residues. The CDR3 sequence is CSASGTSGISYEQYF. CDR3 DNA: TGCAGTGCTAGTGGGACTAGCGGGATTTCCTACGAGCAGTACTTC.

CDR3 coding DNA: TGCAGCGTTGCTTTTGGGGGTACGCAGTATTTT. It translates to CSVAFGGTQYF. This sequence joins TRBV29-1 and TRBJ2-3; D could derive from TRBD1 or TRBD2 (5 bases each). Germline values: CDR1 SQVTM, CDR2 ANQGSEA. The CDR3 covers 11 residues. V lost 4 bases, J lost 8 bases, and 10 bases lay in between.

This clonotype was seen only a few times. The V call is TRBV25-1, the J call TRBJ2-7, with TRBD2 identical over 8 bases. The CDR3 consists of 13 residues. Losses at the gene ends were 7 bases for V and 5 bases for J; bases not matched to a gene: 7. Germline V CDR1 and CDR2: MGHDK, SYGVNS. Here the CDR3 DNA reads TGTGCCAGCACGGGGACTAGGTCTCACGAGCAGTACTTC. It encodes CASTGTRSHEQYF.

This clonotype was counted between two and nine times. The rearrangement joins TRBV15 to TRBJ2-5; 7 bases map to TRBD2. CDR1 is LNHNV and CDR2 is YYDKDF in the germline V gene (reference sequence). V lost 3 bases and J lost 7; bases outside the gene matches: 11. The CDR3 covers 15 residues. In nucleotides, the CDR3 is TGTGCCACCAGCAGGCAGACTAGCCTGCTGGGGACCCAGTACTTC. It codes for CATSRQTSLLGTQYF.